This T cell receptor beta chain originates from a study of shared clonotypes between healthy human individuals. Overall study results and limits: Clonotypes which were not shared had lower generation probabilities than clonotypes that all four donors shared.

Clones were read by immunoSEQ multiplex PCR, and TCRdb kept only the in-frame ones, dropping some. Among fewer than 2.5 million clones, roughly 93% were seen once, and the ten largest hold roughly 0.36%. Germline V gives CDR1 SGDLS, CDR2 YYNGEE. V shed 2 bases and J shed 0 bases, with 9 bases lying between them. This CDR3 spans 14 amino acids. Details on this clone: No antigen is known for it. This sample includes further DNA sequences coding for the same CDR3.

The sequencing input was naive CD4+ T cells from PBMCs. Documented subset: CD45RA+ positively selected. This chain uses TRBV9 with TRBJ2-7; weak D call: TRBD2 (5 bases). The sequence derives from a young man in good health. Some clones in this sample may be carry-over from other donors' samples. This chain's CDR3 is CASSVVGSSYEQYF. The CDR3 region has the DNA TGTGCCAGCAGCGTGGTAGGGAGCTCCTACGAGCAGTACTTC. Using reference TRBV9 and TRBJ2-7 for the parts outside the CDR3, the full variable domain is DSGVTQTPKHLITATGQRVTLRCSPRSGDLSVYWYQQSLDQGLQFLIQYYNGEERAKGNILERFSAQQFPDLHSELNLSSLELGDSALYFCASSVVGSSYEQYFGPGTRLTVT.